What follows are 22 T cell receptor beta chains derived from one specimen sequenced in a study of shared clonotypes between healthy human individuals. Data came from immunoSEQ multiplex PCR; TCRdb stores just in-frame clones and leaves some out. The data contain hundreds of thousands of clones, around four fifths of them singletons. Sequencing was carried out using memory CD4+ T cells sorted from blood. As for subset: CD45RA-negative fraction. Receptors were obtained from a woman in her twenties or thirties in good health.

The chain recombines TRBV6-5 with TRBJ1-1; no definite D call. Germline V lookup: CDR1 MNHEY, CDR2 SVGAGI. The V and J ends lost 2 bases and 4 bases respectively, with 17 bases between them. The CDR3 is 16 amino acids. CDR3 loop: CASSYTPKGHPTEAFF. The CDR3 coding sequence is TGTGCCAGCAGTTACACCCCCAAAGGGCATCCCACTGAAGCTTTCTTT.

With respect to this clone: At the DNA level, this CDR3 is encoded by other sequences in the same sample as well. V usage is TRBV11-2 and J usage is TRBJ1-2; perhaps TRBD1 as D (6 bases). The CDR3 is made up of 14 amino acids. Trimming pared 5 bases from V and 0 bases from J, leaving 10 bases between. The germline V gene has CDR1 SGHAT and CDR2 FQNNGV. The CDR3 nucleotides are TGTGCCAGCAGCCAGGACAGAACTAACTATGGCTACACCTTC. This codes for CASSQDRTNYGYTF.

This clone was counted once. The J gene is TRBJ2-1, the V gene TRBV27; TRBD2 matches at 12 bases. The CDR3 extends over 17 amino acids. Looked up from germline, CDR1 is MNHEY and CDR2 is SMNVEV (reference sequence). Trimming cost V 0 bases and J 4 bases; bases outside gene matches: 4. CDR3 region: CASSLSYGLAGYNEQFF. The CDR3 nucleotides are TGTGCCAGCAGTTTATCCTATGGACTAGCGGGATACAATGAGCAGTTCTTC.

V gene TRBV6-6 combines with J gene TRBJ1-5, with D hard to call. This CDR3 is 14 amino acids long. The germline gives CDR1 MNHNY, CDR2 SVGAGI (reference sequence). Trimming pared 2 bases from V and 0 bases from J, leaving 5 bases between. The CDR3 nucleotides are TGTGCCAGCAGTTACGTGGATAGCAATCAGCCCCAGCATTTT. It translates to CASSYVDSNQPQHF.

The chain joins TRBV28 to TRBJ2-3; 15 bases line up with TRBD2. V gave up 6 bases and J gave up 0 bases; unmatched junction bases: 10. Germline V gene sequence: CDR1 MDHEN, CDR2 SYDVKM. The CDR3 extends over 19 amino acids. CDR3 amino acids: CASSPTGLAGGPSTDTQYF. The CDR3 DNA reads TGTGCCAGCAGCCCAACGGGACTAGCGGGAGGTCCTAGCACAGATACGCAGTATTTT.

There are a few counts of this clone. The chain links TRBV29-1 to TRBJ2-3; D gene unclear. V was shortened by 8 bases and J by 0 bases, with 12 bases between the two germline ends. This CDR3 is built from 13 residues. CDR1 and CDR2 (germline): SQVTM, ANQGSEA. This CDR3 reads CSFRRPSTDTQYF. The CDR3, as DNA: TGCAGCTTTCGGCGGCCTAGCACAGATACGCAGTATTTT.

The chain joins TRBV19 to TRBJ2-2, with 9 bases that match TRBD2. Germline assignment: CDR1 LNHDA and CDR2 SQIVND (reference sequence). With 7 bases clipped from V and 7 bases from J, the junction kept 7 bases outside the gene matches. The CDR3 is made up of 14 amino acids. CDR3 sequence reads: CASTVAGAHGELFF. The CDR3 DNA follows: TGTGCCAGTACGGTAGCGGGAGCACACGGGGAGCTGTTTTTT.

This clone was recorded a few times. The J gene is TRBJ2-5, the V gene TRBV11-2, with unresolved D. Per germline, CDR1 SGHAT and CDR2 FQNNGV. The CDR3 sequence is 15 residues long. Trimming took off 1 base at V and 1 base at J, with 10 bases between the two ends. The CDR3 DNA is TGTGCCAGCAGCTTAGTATGGCGCCTCCAAGAGACCCAGTACTTC. Translating it yields CASSLVWRLQETQYF.

The rearrangement joins TRBV28 to TRBJ1-1; 8 nucleotides align to TRBD1. Germline values: CDR1 MDHEN, CDR2 SYDVKM. Losses at the gene ends were 7 bases for V and 0 bases for J; bases not matched to a gene: 13. The CDR3 runs 17 residues. CDR3 amino acids: CASTTRDRRYLNTEAFF. CDR3 nucleotide sequence: TGTGCCAGCACCACACGGGACAGGCGATATCTGAACACTGAAGCTTTCTTT.

This chain joins TRBV19 and TRBJ1-1; 7 bases are a match to TRBD1. This CDR3 has 13 residues. V shed 3 bases and J 4 bases; nucleotides not matched to a gene: 2. Looked up from germline, CDR1 is LNHDA and CDR2 is SQIVND (reference sequence). CDR3 DNA sequence: TGTGCCAGTAGTATGACAGGGTTCACTGAAGCTTTCTTT. The encoded protein is CASSMTGFTEAFF.

The chain links TRBV7-8 to TRBJ2-7; perhaps D is TRBD1 or TRBD2 (6 bases each). The CDR3 spans 15 residues. The germline gives CDR1 SGHVS, CDR2 FQNEAQ. The germline V and J ends were trimmed by 3 bases and 2 bases, with 14 bases remaining between them. The CDR3 DNA sequence: TGTGCCAGCAGCTTGGGGGCGCGGGGCCCCTACGAGCAGTACTTC. Protein product: CASSLGARGPYEQYF. The full variable domain, its missing parts supplied by reference TRBV7-8 and TRBJ2-7, is GAGVSQSPRYKVAKRGQDVALRCDPISGHVSLFWYQQALGQGPEFLTYFQNEAQLDKSGLPSDRFFAERPEGSVSTLKIQRTQQEDSAVYLCASSLGARGPYEQYFGPGTRLTVT.

This chain joins TRBV14 and TRBJ2-4, with D hard to call. This CDR3 has 13 amino acids. The ends were cut back, 4 bases at V and 7 bases at J, with 11 bases in the middle. Germline V gene lookup returns CDR1 SGHDN and CDR2 FVKESK. The CDR3, as DNA: TGTGCCAGCAGCCCCTTTAACGCGAACATTCAGTACTTC. Protein: CASSPFNANIQYF.

The chain is built from TRBV6-6 and TRBJ1-4; D unresolved. The CDR3 spans 14 residues. V lost 2 bases and J 7 bases, leaving 11 bases between the germline ends. Per the germline V gene, CDR1 is MNHNY and CDR2 is SVGAGI (reference sequence). The CDR3 nucleotides read TGTGCCAGCAGTTACGGTGGACGGCCTGAAAAACTGTTTTTT. Its translation: CASSYGGRPEKLFF.

V is TRBV7-9 and J is TRBJ2-3; D is possibly TRBD2 (6 bases). Trimming shortened V by 1 base and J by 5 bases, and 16 bases separated the two germline ends. The CDR3 has 16 amino acids. Germline V gives CDR1 SEHNR, CDR2 FQNEAQ (reference sequence). The CDR3 bases are TGTGCCAGCAGCTTAGGGCTAGCGAGCTCTCAAGATACGCAGTATTTT. As protein: CASSLGLASSQDTQYF.

This rearrangement joins TRBV5-5 to TRBJ1-2; the D is unclear. The CDR3 covers 16 residues. Germline CDR1 SGHKS, CDR2 YYEKEE (reference sequence). The ends were cut back, 6 bases at V and 2 bases at J, with 20 bases in the middle. The CDR3 DNA follows: TGTGCCAGCACTCTGGACCCGGGCACAGCCAACTATGGCTACACCTTC. It translates to CASTLDPGTANYGYTF.

The chain links TRBV6-1 to TRBJ2-7; 10 bases are shared with TRBD1. The CDR3 runs 15 residues. Germline V gives CDR1 MNHNS, CDR2 SASEGT. V lost 2 bases and J lost 4; bases outside the gene matches: 5. Written as DNA, the CDR3 is TGTGCCAGCAGTGAATCCGGGACAGGGGATTACGAGCAGTACTTC. It yields the protein CASSESGTGDYEQYF.

This clone has a single count. V is TRBV5-4 and J is TRBJ2-7; perhaps TRBD2 as D (6 bases). The CDR3 covers 15 residues. Looked up from germline, CDR1 is SGHNT and CDR2 is YYREEE (reference sequence). Trimming took 3 bases from V and 3 from J, leaving 16 bases between them. The CDR3 sequence: CASSSLRDFYYEQYF. CDR3 DNA: TGTGCCAGCAGCTCCCTCCGGGACTTTTACTACGAGCAGTACTTC.

This chain uses TRBV6-5 with TRBJ2-5; maybe TRBD1 (6 bases). There are 13 residues in the CDR3. CDR1 and CDR2 (germline): MNHEY, SVGAGI. V lost 11 bases and J lost 8, with 21 bases in between. The CDR3 nucleotides read TGTGCCGTCGCTCGCGGACAGCTAGGAACCCAGTACTTC. Protein: CAVARGQLGTQYF.

This clone has just one count. V is TRBV5-1 and J is TRBJ2-2; TRBD2 aligns across 7 bases. Germline V gene lookup returns CDR1 SGHRS and CDR2 YFSETQ. The trim removed 6 bases at V and 3 bases at J, leaving 8 bases unmatched. The CDR3 loop spans 15 amino acids. The CDR3 here is CASTGGNRHTGELFF. The CDR3 bases are TGCGCCAGCACCGGGGGGAACCGGCACACCGGGGAGCTGTTTTTT.

This chain links TRBV5-6 with TRBJ1-2; D perhaps matches TRBD1 (6 bases). Trimming removed 5 bases from V and 3 bases from J, with 20 bases in between. The CDR3 runs 16 residues. Germline CDR1 SGHDT, CDR2 YYEEEE. DNA of the CDR3: TGTGCCAGCAGTTCTCCAAGGGGGGAATCCCACTATGGCTACACCTTC. This translates into CASSSPRGESHYGYTF. The full variable domain, its missing parts supplied by reference TRBV5-6 and TRBJ1-2, is DAGVTQSPTHLIKTRGQQVTLRCSPKSGHDTVSWYQQALGQGPQFIFQYYEEEERQRGNFPDRFSGHQFPNYSSELNVNALLLGDSALYLCASSSPRGESHYGYTFGSGTRLTVV.

The chain couples TRBV10-3 to TRBJ1-1; unclear D gene. Trimming stripped 6 bases from V and 1 base from J, with 9 bases between. The CDR3 is 13 residues long. Germline assignment: CDR1 ENHRY and CDR2 SYGVKD. The chain's CDR3 is CAIRLATNTEAFF. In DNA, the CDR3 is TGTGCCATCAGGCTCGCCACGAACACTGAAGCTTTCTTT.

Note on this clone: A junction boundary mismatches the germline segment, possibly from a read error. The chain couples TRBV13 to TRBJ1-1; the match to TRBD1 covers 8 bases. Germline CDR1 PRHDT, CDR2 FYEKMQ (reference sequence). This CDR3 region has 14 residues. The CDR3, as DNA: TGTGCCAGCAGCACGCCAATGCAGGGGGCTCTCCCTGGTTTT. Its translation: CASSTPMQGALPGF.